This is a list of T cell receptor beta chains from one sample in a study of Ad26.COV2.S vaccination and SARS-CoV-2 variants. Clones were sequenced by immunoSEQ multiplex PCR, and TCRdb holds only the in-frame ones, with some missing. The data contain hundreds of thousands of clones, 88% of them singletons. The input for sequencing was peripheral blood, taken in a trial of Ad26.COV2.S vaccine versus placebo. These receptor sequences come from a person aged 18-65 years who received the Ad26.COV2.S COVID-19 vaccine or a placebo. Both conserved end residues are part of each CDR3. The D gene is left open where the match is weak. Size tells how often a clone was seen (once, few, many) or the class of an expanded clone, and some rows leave it out.

cdr3_length j_call v_call d_call clone_size cdr3_nt cdr3_aa
15 TRBJ2-5 TRBV7-2 . . TGTGCCAGCACCCCACCTTTGTGGAGACGGGAGACCCAGTACTTC CASTPPLWRRETQYF
16 TRBJ2-3 TRBV3-1/TRBV3-2 . . TGTGCCAGCAGCCCAGGGGACTTAAAGGTCGCAGATACGCAGTATTTT CASSPGDLKVADTQYF
15 TRBJ1-4 TRBV7-6 TRBD1 . TGTGCCAGCAGCTTACAACAGGGGATTAATGAAAAACTGTTTTTT CASSLQQGINEKLFF
17 TRBJ2-3 TRBV9 TRBD2 . TGTGCCAGCAGCGTAGGTGGGCTAGCGGGGACCCAGGGTACGCAGTATTTT CASSVGGLAGTQGTQYF
17 TRBJ1-1 TRBV27 . . TGTGCCAGCAGTTCCCCCTCCGACAGACAAGGCAGGTCTGAAGCTTTCTTT CASSSPSDRQGRSEAFF
12 TRBJ1-2 TRBV6-2/TRBV6-3 TRBD1 . TGTGCCAGCAGTGAGGGGGCTTGGGGCTACACCTTC CASSEGAWGYTF
13 TRBJ1-1 TRBV15 . . TGTGCCACCAGCAGAGACCCGGCCACTGAAGCTTTCTTT CATSRDPATEAFF
15 TRBJ2-7 TRBV18 TRBD1 . TGTGCCAGCTCACCGCGGACAGGCCATTCCTACGAGCAGTACTTC CASSPRTGHSYEQYF
16 TRBJ1-2 TRBV18 TRBD1 . TGTGCCAGCTCACTCGGGACAGGGGGCGTTCTTTATGGCTACACCTTC CASSLGTGGVLYGYTF
15 TRBJ1-1 TRBV10-2 TRBD1 . TGCGCCAGCTCAGACAGGGACATATTGAACACTGAAGCTTTCTTT CASSDRDILNTEAFF
16 TRBJ1-2 TRBV5-6 . . TGTGCCAGCAGCTTTTGGGGGGCGGAAGCTAACTATGGCTACACCTTC CASSFWGAEANYGYTF
15 TRBJ2-7 TRBV25-1 TRBD1 once TGTGCCAGCAGGGAAACGGGACAGAGAAACTACGAGCAGTACTTC CASRETGQRNYEQYF
14 TRBJ2-2 TRBV7-9 . . TGTGCCAGCAGGTGGGGGGCGAACACCGGGGAGCTGTTTTTT CASRWGANTGELFF
15 TRBJ2-7 TRBV7-2 . . TGTGCCAGCAGCTCGACCGGGACGGTCTCCTACGAGCAGTACTTC CASSSTGTVSYEQYF
16 TRBJ1-2 TRBV5-4 . . TGTGCCAGCAGCTTGGTCCGCATCGGAGGTAGCTATGGCTACACCTTC CASSLVRIGGSYGYTF
15 TRBJ2-1 TRBV5-1 TRBD1 . TGCGCCAGCAGCTCCCGACAGGGGGTCTCCAATGAGCAGTTCTTC CASSSRQGVSNEQFF
13 TRBJ1-1 TRBV28 . . TGTGCCAGCAGTTCCCACGAGAACACTGAAGCTTTCTTT CASSSHENTEAFF
15 TRBJ2-7 TRBV5-1 . . TGCGCCAGCAGCTTGGGCCTAGGGAGCTCCTACGAGCAGTACTTC CASSLGLGSSYEQYF
16 TRBJ2-4 TRBV3-1/TRBV3-2 . . TGTGCCAGCAGCCCACAATGGGGTATTGCCAAAAACATTCAGTACTTC CASSPQWGIAKNIQYF
13 TRBJ1-1 TRBV10-2 TRBD1 . TGCGCCAGCAGGGACAGGGGGCCCACTGAAGCTTTCTTT CASRDRGPTEAFF
17 TRBJ2-7 TRBV1 . . TGCACCAGCAGCGTTCCCGGAGGGGCGGGGGGCTTCTACGAGCAGTACTTC CTSSVPGGAGGFYEQYF
14 TRBJ1-3 TRBV6-5 . . TGTGCCAGCAGTTATAGGGCCCGTGGAAACACCATATATTTT CASSYRARGNTIYF
14 TRBJ1-1 TRBV28 . . TGTGCCAGCAGTCCACCCAGGGCCGGAAAAGAAGCTTTCTTT CASSPPRAGKEAFF
15 TRBJ2-7 TRBV20-1 . . TGCAGTGCTAGTATGGGGGTTGGGTTACTTTACGAGCAGTACTTC CSASMGVGLLYEQYF
14 TRBJ1-2 TRBV5-4 TRBD1 once TGTGCCAGCAGCAACAACAGGGGGGACTATGGCTACACCTTC CASSNNRGDYGYTF
12 TRBJ2-3 TRBV28 . once TGTGCCAGCGTGACAGGCACAGATACGCAGTATTTT CASVTGTDTQYF
16 TRBJ2-3 TRBV9 TRBD1 . TGTGCCAGCAGCGCCGGACAGGGGGCTTTGGAAGATACGCAGTATTTT CASSAGQGALEDTQYF
15 TRBJ1-1 TRBV28 . . TGTGCATCGAACGGGCCTACAGATATGAACACTGAAGCTTTCTTT CASNGPTDMNTEAFF
14 TRBJ2-4 TRBV27 . . TGTGCCAGCAGTTCGGGACGGTTCGAAAACATTCAGTACTTC CASSSGRFENIQYF
13 TRBJ1-3 TRBV12-3/TRBV12-4 . . TGTGCCAGCAGTTTAAACTCTGGAAACACCATATATTTT CASSLNSGNTIYF
16 TRBJ2-1 TRBV14 . . TGTGCCAGCAGCCCAATAATGGGGGTTCCTGGTAATGAGCAGTTCTTC CASSPIMGVPGNEQFF
15 TRBJ2-3 TRBV6-4 TRBD2 few TGTGCCAGCAGTAAGGGCGGGGGAGACACAGATACGCAGTATTTT CASSKGGGDTDTQYF
15 TRBJ2-7 TRBV6-5 . . TGTGCCAGCAGTACTTGGGACGGCAACTCCTACGAGCAGTACTTC CASSTWDGNSYEQYF
17 TRBJ1-6 TRBV28 . . TGTGCCAGCAGTTTGCCCGGGGTTGGCTCCTATAATTCACCCCTCCACTTT CASSLPGVGSYNSPLHF
16 TRBJ2-7 TRBV4-3 . . TGCGCCAGCAGCCAAGATCGCCTAGCTCATTTCTACGAGCAGTACTTC CASSQDRLAHFYEQYF
17 TRBJ2-5 TRBV5-6 . . TGTGCCAGCAGCTTCAGGGGGCTAGCGGAAGTCGAAGAGACCCAGTACTTC CASSFRGLAEVEETQYF
15 TRBJ1-5 TRBV18 . . TGTGCCAGCTCACCCCCGGGACGGGGCAATCAGCCCCAGCATTTT CASSPPGRGNQPQHF
12 TRBJ2-7 TRBV3-1/TRBV3-2 . . TGTGCCAGCAGCCAAGTGGGAGGCGAGCAGTACTTC CASSQVGGEQYF
13 TRBJ2-7 TRBV6-5 TRBD1 . TGTGCCAGCAGTTACGACAGGGTGGAGGAGCAGTACTTC CASSYDRVEEQYF
15 TRBJ2-3 TRBV2 . . TGTGCCAGCAGTGAGGGGCAAATGGGCACAGATACGCAGTATTTT CASSEGQMGTDTQYF
16 TRBJ2-1 TRBV4-1 TRBD2 . TGCGCCAGCAGCCGACTAGCGGGAGGGTTCAACAATGAGCAGTTCTTC CASSRLAGGFNNEQFF
15 TRBJ1-5 TRBV4-2 . . TGTGCCAGCAGCCAACATACAGATAGCAATCAGCCCCAGCATTTT CASSQHTDSNQPQHF
15 TRBJ2-3 TRBV5-4 TRBD2 . TGTGCCAGCAGCTTCGAGCGGGGGGGCGTATCAGCGCAGTATTTT CASSFERGGVSAQYF
13 TRBJ1-1 TRBV12-3/TRBV12-4 . . TGTGCCAGCAGTCTAGACAGTTTCACTGAAGCTTTCTTT CASSLDSFTEAFF
14 TRBJ1-1 TRBV2 . . TGTGCCAGCACCGCGGGGCCAATGAACACTGAAGCTTTCTTT CASTAGPMNTEAFF
19 TRBJ2-3 TRBV23-1 . . TGCGCCAGCAGTCAAGGGGGGCCCTCCCACGGAGCTCGCACAGATACGCAGTATTTT CASSQGGPSHGARTDTQYF
14 TRBJ1-2 TRBV6-5 . . TGTGCCAGCAGCGTTGAACGGGCGGCCTATGGCTACACCTTC CASSVERAAYGYTF
17 TRBJ2-5 TRBV19 TRBD1 . TGTGCCAGTAGTCGACTGCCGGGACAGGGTAAAGAAGAGACCCAGTACTTC CASSRLPGQGKEETQYF
15 TRBJ1-6 TRBV7-2 . . TGTGCCAGCAGCTCAAGGGGCTCCTATAATTCACCCCTCCACTTT CASSSRGSYNSPLHF
17 TRBJ1-5 TRBV19 . . TGTGCCAGTAGTAGAGAGACAGTCCTATATAGCAATCAGCCCCAGCATTTT CASSRETVLYSNQPQHF
14 TRBJ2-3 TRBV7-3 TRBD1 . TGTGCCAGCAGCTCCCAGGGGGGCACAGATACGCAGTATTTT CASSSQGGTDTQYF
15 TRBJ1-3 TRBV28 TRBD1 few TGTGCCAGCAGCCCTGGACAGGGAGGCCGGAACACCATATATTTT CASSPGQGGRNTIYF
19 TRBJ2-2 TRBV6-4 TRBD2 . TGTGCCAGCAGTGACTCTGCGGGGGGAACTCGTAGTAACACCGGGGAGCTGTTTTTT CASSDSAGGTRSNTGELFF
17 TRBJ1-5 TRBV7-2 . . TGTGCCAGCAGCTTAGCGGCGGGCAGAGATAGCAATCAGCCCCAGCATTTT CASSLAAGRDSNQPQHF
15 TRBJ2-5 TRBV28 . . TGTGCCAGCAGTTTATTGGGACATATCATGGAGACCCAGTACTTC CASSLLGHIMETQYF
16 TRBJ2-1 TRBV28 . . TGTGCCAGCAGTTTGCTTACTAGTAATCTTGACAATGAGCAGTTCTTC CASSLLTSNLDNEQFF
18 TRBJ1-3 TRBV7-3 TRBD1 . TGTGCCAGCAGCACCCCGAACCCGACAGGGCCGCGTGGAAACACCATATATTTT CASSTPNPTGPRGNTIYF